This T cell receptor beta chain was captured in a study of blood T cell repertoires in COVID-19. At the level of the study: COVID-19 samples from acute and convalescent phases originated in the United States, Italy and Spain. Sample material is recorded as cDNA or gDNA derived from T cells, B-cell-depleted T cells, or PBMCs.

Per the germline V gene, CDR1 is SGHDT and CDR2 is YYEEEE. V was pared by 3 bases and J by 2 bases, with 7 bases of the junction left unmatched. The CDR3 runs to 16 residues. Methods used by the authors: Reference gene primer amplification gave estimated nucleated cell counts. The protocol was immunoSEQ multiplex PCR, while the TCRdb copy is restricted to in-frame clones and leaves out a portion. Clone size and the V and J calls come from that table; the DNA yielded D and trimming. The sample records about 150,000 clones, 82% being singletons. Sequencing was done on a sample of peripheral blood. The receptor's source is a human donor with acute or convalescent COVID-19. The donor label of this sample is uncertain. This chain joins TRBV5-6 and TRBJ2-2, with TRBD1 matching over 7 bases. The CDR3 region has the DNA TGTGCCAGCAGCTACTACAGGGGCCAAAACACCGGGGAGCTGTTTTTT. It specifies CASSYYRGQNTGELFF. Based on the CDR3 plus reference TRBV5-6 and TRBJ2-2, the full variable domain is DAGVTQSPTHLIKTRGQQVTLRCSPKSGHDTVSWYQQALGQGPQFIFQYYEEEERQRGNFPDRFSGHQFPNYSSELNVNALLLGDSALYLCASSYYRGQNTGELFFGEGSRLTVL.